These 9 T cell receptor beta chains came from one sample sequenced in a study of OX40 agonist ivuxolimab in advanced cancers. Generated by immunoSEQ multiplex PCR, the TCRdb table keeps only in-frame clones and is missing some. In the table there are over 55,000 clones, 65% to 85% of which are singletons. The starting material was CD4+ or CD8+ T cells sorted from blood, obtained in a trial of the OX40 agonist ivuxolimab. These receptors all come from an adult with an advanced solid tumor such as melanoma, head and neck, liver or kidney cancer.

The chain combines TRBV7-9 with TRBJ2-7; 7 bases agree with TRBD1. V was pared by 5 bases and J by 5 bases, with 9 bases of the junction left unmatched. CDR1 is SEHNR, CDR2 FQNEAQ, per germline (reference sequence). The CDR3 has 14 residues. This chain's CDR3 is CASSPGQMGNEQYF. The CDR3 coding sequence is TGTGCCAGCAGCCCGGGACAGATGGGCAACGAGCAGTACTTC.

The V gene is TRBV5-6, the J gene TRBJ1-1, with 10 bases matching TRBD1. From germline, CDR1 is SGHDT and CDR2 YYEEEE. CDR3 length equals 15 residues. V shed 0 bases and J 2 bases; nucleotides not matched to a gene: 1. DNA of the CDR3: TGTGCCAGCAGCTTGGGACAGGGGGCTAACACTGAAGCTTTCTTT. Amino acids: CASSLGQGANTEAFF.

V and J are TRBV7-2 and TRBJ1-1, with 9 bases that match TRBD1. With V trimmed by 6 bases and J by 1 base, 3 bases remained unmatched. This CDR3 region has 14 residues. The germline CDR1 and CDR2 sequences are SGHTA and FQGNSA. The CDR3 region is CASSRQGGNTEAFF. The CDR3 nucleotides read TGTGCCAGCAGTAGACAGGGGGGGAACACTGAAGCTTTCTTT.

V and J are TRBV7-9 and TRBJ2-1; the D is unclear. V lost 5 bases to trimming and J lost 7 bases, with 9 bases between them. This CDR3 has 12 amino acids. Germline-derived CDR1 and CDR2 are SEHNR and FQNEAQ (reference sequence). CDR3 sequence (DNA): TGTGCCAGCAGCCTGACACGAAATGAGCAGTTCTTC. Its protein is CASSLTRNEQFF.

The chain couples TRBV7-8 to TRBJ1-1; TRBD1 might be the D (5 bases). Germline lookup yields CDR1 SGHVS and CDR2 FQNEAQ. Trimming pared 0 bases from V and 4 bases from J, leaving 9 bases between. The CDR3 is made up of 14 amino acids. CDR3 DNA: TGTGCCAGCAGCTTAGCGCTGGGGGGCACTGAAGCTTTCTTT. Translation gives CASSLALGGTEAFF.

The chain couples TRBV7-3 to TRBJ2-5, with a possible D match to TRBD2 (6 bases). The V gene's germline CDR1 is SGHTA and CDR2 FQGTGA. V lost 3 bases and J lost 3, with 14 bases in between. This CDR3 has 15 residues. The CDR3 nucleotides read TGTGCCAGCAGCTTGGGAGGCAGGGTCGAAGAGACCCAGTACTTC. Protein: CASSLGGRVEETQYF.

The rearrangement joins TRBV18 to TRBJ2-1; TRBD2 matches 11 bases. After removal of 6 bases from V and 7 bases from J, the junction contained 8 bases not matched to a gene. Germline-derived CDR1 and CDR2 are KGHSH and LQKENI. There are 15 residues in the CDR3. CDR3 region: CASSWGLAEGNEQFF. CDR3 coding DNA: TGTGCCAGCTCCTGGGGACTAGCGGAGGGAAATGAGCAGTTCTTC.

The rearrangement joins TRBV7-9 to TRBJ1-2; D is unresolved. The V gene lost 3 bases and the J gene lost 5 bases, with 16 bases spanning the gap. This CDR3 contains 15 residues. CDR1 and CDR2 (germline): SEHNR, FQNEAQ (reference sequence). CDR3 bases: TGTGCCAGCAGCTTGGCAAGCGGGTCAGAATATGGCTACACCTTC. It translates to CASSLASGSEYGYTF.

The genes are TRBV5-1 and TRBJ2-7, with TRBD2 identical over 15 bases. Germline V gene lookup returns CDR1 SGHRS and CDR2 YFSETQ. This CDR3 has 18 residues. The trim removed 1 base at V and 2 bases at J, leaving 7 bases unmatched. The CDR3 DNA reads TGCGCCAGCAGCTTGAAAAACCGGACTAGCGGGAGGGCCTACGAGCAGTACTTC. This encodes CASSLKNRTSGRAYEQYF.